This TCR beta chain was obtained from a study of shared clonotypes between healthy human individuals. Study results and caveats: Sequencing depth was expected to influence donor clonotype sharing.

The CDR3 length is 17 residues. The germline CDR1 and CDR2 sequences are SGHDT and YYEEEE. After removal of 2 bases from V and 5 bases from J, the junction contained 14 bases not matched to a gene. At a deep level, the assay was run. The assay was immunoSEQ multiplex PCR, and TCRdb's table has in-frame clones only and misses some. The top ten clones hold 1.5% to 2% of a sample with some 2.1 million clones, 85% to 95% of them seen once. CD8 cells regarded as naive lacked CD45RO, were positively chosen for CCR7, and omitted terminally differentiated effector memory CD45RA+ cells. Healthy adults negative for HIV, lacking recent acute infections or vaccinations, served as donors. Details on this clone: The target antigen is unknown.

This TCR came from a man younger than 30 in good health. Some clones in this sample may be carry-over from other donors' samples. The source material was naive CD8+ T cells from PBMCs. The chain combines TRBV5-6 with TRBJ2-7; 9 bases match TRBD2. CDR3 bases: TGTGCCAGCAGCTTTTGGGTCCTCGGACTAGCGAGACACGAGCAGTACTTC. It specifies CASSFWVLGLARHEQYF.